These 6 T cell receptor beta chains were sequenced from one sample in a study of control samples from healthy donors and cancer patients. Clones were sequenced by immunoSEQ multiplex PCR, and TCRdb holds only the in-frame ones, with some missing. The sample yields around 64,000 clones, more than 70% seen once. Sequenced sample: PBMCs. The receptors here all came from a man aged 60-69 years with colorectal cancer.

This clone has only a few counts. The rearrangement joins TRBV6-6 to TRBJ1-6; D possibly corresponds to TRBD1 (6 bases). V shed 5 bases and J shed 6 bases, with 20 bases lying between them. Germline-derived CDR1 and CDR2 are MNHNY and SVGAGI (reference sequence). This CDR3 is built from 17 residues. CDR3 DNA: TGTGCCAGCAGTCCAAGACAGGAACTAGAGGGTAATTCACCCCTCCACTTT. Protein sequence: CASSPRQELEGNSPLHF.

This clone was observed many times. As DNA, the CDR3 is TGTGCCAGCAGTTACTCATCGAGTGAGTTCTTC. Translation gives CASSYSSSEFF. V is TRBV6-5 and J is TRBJ2-1; D unclear. CDR1 is MNHEY, CDR2 SVGAGI, per germline. Trimming stripped 0 bases from V and 14 bases from J, with 8 bases between. CDR3 length: 11 amino acids.

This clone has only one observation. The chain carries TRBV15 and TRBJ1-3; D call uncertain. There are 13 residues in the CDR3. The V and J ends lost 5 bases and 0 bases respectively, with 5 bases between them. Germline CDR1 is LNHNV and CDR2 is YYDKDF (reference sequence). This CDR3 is CATSRTSGNTIYF. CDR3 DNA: TGTGCCACCAGCCGTACCTCTGGAAACACCATATATTTT.

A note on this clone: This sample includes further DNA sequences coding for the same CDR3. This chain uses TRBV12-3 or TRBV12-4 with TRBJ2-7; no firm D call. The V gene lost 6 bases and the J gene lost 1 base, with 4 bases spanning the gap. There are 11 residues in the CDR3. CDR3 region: CASSPSYEQYF. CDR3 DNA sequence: TGTGCCAGCAGCCCTTCCTACGAGCAGTACTTC.

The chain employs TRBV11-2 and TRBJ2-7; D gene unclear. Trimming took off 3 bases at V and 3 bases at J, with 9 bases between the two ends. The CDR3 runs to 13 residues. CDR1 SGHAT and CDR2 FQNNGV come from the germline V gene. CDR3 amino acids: CASSLVGNYEQYF. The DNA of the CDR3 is TGTGCCAGCAGCTTGGTAGGGAACTACGAGCAGTACTTC.

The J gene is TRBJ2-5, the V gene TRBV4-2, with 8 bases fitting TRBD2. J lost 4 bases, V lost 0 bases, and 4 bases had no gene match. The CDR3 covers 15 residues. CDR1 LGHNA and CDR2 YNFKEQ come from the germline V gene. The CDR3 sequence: CASSQDRGGLETQYF. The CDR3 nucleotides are TGTGCCAGCAGCCAAGATCGGGGGGGCCTAGAGACCCAGTACTTC.